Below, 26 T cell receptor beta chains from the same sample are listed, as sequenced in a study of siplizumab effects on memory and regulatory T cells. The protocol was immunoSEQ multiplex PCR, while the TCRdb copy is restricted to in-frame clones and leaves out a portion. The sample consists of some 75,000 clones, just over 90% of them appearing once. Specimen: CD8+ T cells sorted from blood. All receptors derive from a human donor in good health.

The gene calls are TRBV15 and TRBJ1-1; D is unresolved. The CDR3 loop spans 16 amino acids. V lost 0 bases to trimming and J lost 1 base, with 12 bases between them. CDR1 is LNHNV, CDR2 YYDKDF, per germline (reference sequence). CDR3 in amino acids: CATSRDTPGKNTEAFF. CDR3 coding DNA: TGTGCCACCAGCAGAGATACACCGGGAAAGAACACTGAAGCTTTCTTT.

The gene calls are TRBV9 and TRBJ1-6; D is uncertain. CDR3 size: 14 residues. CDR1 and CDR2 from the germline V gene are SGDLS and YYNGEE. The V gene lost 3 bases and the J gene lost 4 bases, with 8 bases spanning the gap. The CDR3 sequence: CASSGAVYNSPLHF. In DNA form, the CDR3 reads TGTGCCAGCAGCGGGGCAGTTTATAATTCACCCCTCCACTTT.

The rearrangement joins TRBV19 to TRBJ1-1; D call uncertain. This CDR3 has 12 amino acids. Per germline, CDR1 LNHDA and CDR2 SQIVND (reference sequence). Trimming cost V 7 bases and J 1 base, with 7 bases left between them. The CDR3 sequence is CASTHGNTEAFF. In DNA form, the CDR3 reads TGTGCCAGTACCCACGGGAACACTGAAGCTTTCTTT.

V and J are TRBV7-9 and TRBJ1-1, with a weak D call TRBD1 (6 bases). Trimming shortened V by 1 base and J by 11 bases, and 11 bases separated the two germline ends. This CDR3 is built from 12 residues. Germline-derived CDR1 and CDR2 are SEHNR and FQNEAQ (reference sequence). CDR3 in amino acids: CASSLDRVVAFF. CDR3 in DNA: TGTGCCAGCAGCTTAGACAGGGTTGTTGCTTTCTTT.

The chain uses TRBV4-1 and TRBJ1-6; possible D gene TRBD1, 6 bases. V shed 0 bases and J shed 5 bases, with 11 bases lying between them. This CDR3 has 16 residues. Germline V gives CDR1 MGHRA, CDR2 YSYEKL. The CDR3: CASSQDRTADNSPLHF. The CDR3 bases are TGCGCCAGCAGCCAAGATAGGACAGCCGATAATTCACCCCTCCACTTT.

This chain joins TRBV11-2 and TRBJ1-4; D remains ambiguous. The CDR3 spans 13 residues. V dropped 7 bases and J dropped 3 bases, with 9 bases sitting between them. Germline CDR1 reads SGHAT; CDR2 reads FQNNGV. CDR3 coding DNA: TGTGCCAGCACCACGCCACCTAATGAAAAACTGTTTTTT. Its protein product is CASTTPPNEKLFF.

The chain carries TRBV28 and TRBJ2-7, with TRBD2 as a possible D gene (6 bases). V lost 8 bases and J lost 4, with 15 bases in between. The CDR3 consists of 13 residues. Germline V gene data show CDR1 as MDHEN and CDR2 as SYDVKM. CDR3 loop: CASGGTDQYEQYF. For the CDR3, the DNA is TGTGCCAGCGGCGGGACGGATCAATACGAGCAGTACTTC.

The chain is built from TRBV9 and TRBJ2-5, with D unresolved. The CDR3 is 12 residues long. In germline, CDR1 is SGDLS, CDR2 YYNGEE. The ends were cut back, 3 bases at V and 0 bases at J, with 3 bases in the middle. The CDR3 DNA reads TGTGCCAGCAGCGGATACCAAGAGACCCAGTACTTC. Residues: CASSGYQETQYF.

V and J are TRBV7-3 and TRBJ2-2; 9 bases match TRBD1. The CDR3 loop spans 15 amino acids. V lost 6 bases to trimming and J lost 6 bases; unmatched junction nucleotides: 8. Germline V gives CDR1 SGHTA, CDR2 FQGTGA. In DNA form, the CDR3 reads TGTGCCAGCAGACAAGGGACAGGGCTCGCCGGGGAGCTGTTTTTT. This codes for CASRQGTGLAGELFF.

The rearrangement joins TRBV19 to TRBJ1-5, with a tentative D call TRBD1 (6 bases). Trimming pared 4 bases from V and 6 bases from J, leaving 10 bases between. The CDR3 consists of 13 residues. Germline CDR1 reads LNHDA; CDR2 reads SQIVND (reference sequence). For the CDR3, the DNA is TGTGCCAGTAGTACAGGGGTCGGTCAGCCCCAGCATTTT. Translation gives CASSTGVGQPQHF.

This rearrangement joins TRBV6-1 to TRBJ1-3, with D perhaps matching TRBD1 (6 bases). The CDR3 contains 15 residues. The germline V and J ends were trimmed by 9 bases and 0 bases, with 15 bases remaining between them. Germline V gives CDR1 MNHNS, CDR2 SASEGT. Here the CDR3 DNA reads TGTGCCAGTAGCACAGGGCCCGGCTCTGGAAACACCATATATTTT. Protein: CASSTGPGSGNTIYF.

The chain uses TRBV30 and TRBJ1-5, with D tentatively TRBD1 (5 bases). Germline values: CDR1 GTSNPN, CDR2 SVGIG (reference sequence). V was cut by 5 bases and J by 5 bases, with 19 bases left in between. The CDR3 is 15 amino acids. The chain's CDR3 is CAWLPTGEGYQPQHF. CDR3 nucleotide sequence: TGTGCCTGGCTTCCTACAGGAGAAGGTTATCAGCCCCAGCATTTT.

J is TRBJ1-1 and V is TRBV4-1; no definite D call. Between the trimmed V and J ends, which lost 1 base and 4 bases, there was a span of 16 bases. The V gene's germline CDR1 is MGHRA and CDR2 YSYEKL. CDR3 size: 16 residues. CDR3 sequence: CASSQAVQGRGTEAFF. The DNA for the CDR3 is TGCGCCAGCAGCCAAGCTGTACAAGGCCGCGGCACTGAAGCTTTCTTT.

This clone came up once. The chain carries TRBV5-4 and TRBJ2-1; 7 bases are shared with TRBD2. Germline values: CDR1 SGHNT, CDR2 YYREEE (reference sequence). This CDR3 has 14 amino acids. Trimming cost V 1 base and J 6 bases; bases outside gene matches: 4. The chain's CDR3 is CASSLWGGSNEQFF. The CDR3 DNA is TGTGCCAGCAGCTTGTGGGGGGGGTCCAATGAGCAGTTCTTC. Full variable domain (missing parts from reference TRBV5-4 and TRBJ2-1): ETGVTQSPTHLIKTRGQQVTLRCSSQSGHNTVSWYQQALGQGPQFIFQYYREEENGRGNFPPRFSGLQFPNYSSELNVNALELDDSALYLCASSLWGGSNEQFFGPGTRLTVL.

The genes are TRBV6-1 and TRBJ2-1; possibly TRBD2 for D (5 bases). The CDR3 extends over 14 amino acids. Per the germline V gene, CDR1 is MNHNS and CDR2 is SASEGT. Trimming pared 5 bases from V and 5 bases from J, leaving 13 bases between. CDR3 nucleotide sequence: TGTGCCAGCAGTACTAGTTTCGAAGACAATGAGCAGTTCTTC. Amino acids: CASSTSFEDNEQFF.

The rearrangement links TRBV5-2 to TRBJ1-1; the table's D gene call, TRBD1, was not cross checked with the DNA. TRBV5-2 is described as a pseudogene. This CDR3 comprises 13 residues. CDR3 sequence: CASSPGTGGEAFF. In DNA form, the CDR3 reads TGTGCCAGCAGCCCCGGGACAGGGGGCGAGGCTTTCTTT.

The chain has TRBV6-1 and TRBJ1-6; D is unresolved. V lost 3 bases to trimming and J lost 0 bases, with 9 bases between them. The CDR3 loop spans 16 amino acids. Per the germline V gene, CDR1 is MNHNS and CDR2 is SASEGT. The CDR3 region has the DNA TGTGCCAGCAGTGATTCAGGTCGCTCCTATAATTCACCCCTCCACTTT. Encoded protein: CASSDSGRSYNSPLHF.

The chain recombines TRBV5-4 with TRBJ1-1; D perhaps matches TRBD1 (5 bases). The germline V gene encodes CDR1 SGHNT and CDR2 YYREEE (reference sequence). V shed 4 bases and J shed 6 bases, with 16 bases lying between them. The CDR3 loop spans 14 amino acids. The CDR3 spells CASSGTATEAEAFF. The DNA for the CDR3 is TGTGCCAGCAGCGGGACGGCCACCGAGGCTGAAGCTTTCTTT.

CDR3 amino acids: CASSPPGTGGSNYGYTF. CDR3 coding DNA: TGTGCCAGCAGCCCTCCCGGGACAGGGGGCTCAAACTATGGCTACACCTTC. The chain has TRBV5-8 and TRBJ1-2; 12 positions match TRBD1. CDR1 is SGHTS and CDR2 is YDEGEE in the germline V gene. J was trimmed by 2 bases and V by 4 bases; bases with no gene match: 9. CDR3 length equals 17 residues.

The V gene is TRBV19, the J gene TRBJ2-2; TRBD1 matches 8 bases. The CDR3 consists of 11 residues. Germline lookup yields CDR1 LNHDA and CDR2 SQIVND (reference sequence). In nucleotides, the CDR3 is TGTGGGACAGGGCTCACCGGGGAGCTGTTTTTT. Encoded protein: CGTGLTGELFF.

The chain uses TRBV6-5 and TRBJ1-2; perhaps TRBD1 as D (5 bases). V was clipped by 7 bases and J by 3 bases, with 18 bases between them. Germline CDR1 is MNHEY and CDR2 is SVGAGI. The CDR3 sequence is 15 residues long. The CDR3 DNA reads TGTGCCAGCACCCACTCCCCAGGGACTGACTATGGCTACACCTTC. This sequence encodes CASTHSPGTDYGYTF.

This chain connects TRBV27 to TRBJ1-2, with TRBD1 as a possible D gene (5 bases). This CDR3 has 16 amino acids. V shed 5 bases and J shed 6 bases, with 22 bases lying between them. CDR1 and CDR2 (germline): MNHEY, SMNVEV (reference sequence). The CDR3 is CASSAAYTGGVHGYTF. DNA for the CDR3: TGTGCCAGCAGTGCTGCGTACACAGGAGGGGTTCATGGCTACACCTTC.

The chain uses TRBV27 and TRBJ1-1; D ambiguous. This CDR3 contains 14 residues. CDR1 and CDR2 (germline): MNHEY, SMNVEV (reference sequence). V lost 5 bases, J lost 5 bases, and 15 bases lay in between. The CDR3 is CASSRTGYGTEAFF. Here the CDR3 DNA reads TGTGCCAGCAGTCGCACTGGGTATGGAACTGAAGCTTTCTTT.

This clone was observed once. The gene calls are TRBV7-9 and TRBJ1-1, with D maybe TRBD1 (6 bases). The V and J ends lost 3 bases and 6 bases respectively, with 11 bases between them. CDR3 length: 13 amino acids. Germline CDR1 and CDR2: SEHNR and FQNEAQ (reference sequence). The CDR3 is CASSFLSGAEAFF. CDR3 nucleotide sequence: TGTGCCAGCAGCTTCCTATCAGGGGCTGAAGCTTTCTTT.

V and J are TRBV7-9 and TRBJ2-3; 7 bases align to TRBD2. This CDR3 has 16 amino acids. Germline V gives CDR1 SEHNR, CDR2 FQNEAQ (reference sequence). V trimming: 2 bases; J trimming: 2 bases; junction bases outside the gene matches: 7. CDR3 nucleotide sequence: TGTGCCAGCAGCTTATCCACTAGCGCAGTCACAGATACGCAGTATTTT. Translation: CASSLSTSAVTDTQYF.

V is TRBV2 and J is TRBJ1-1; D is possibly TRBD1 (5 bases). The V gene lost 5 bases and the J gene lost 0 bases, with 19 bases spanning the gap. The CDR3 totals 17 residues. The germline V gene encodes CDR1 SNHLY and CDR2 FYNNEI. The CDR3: CASSPLGHIHLNTEAFF. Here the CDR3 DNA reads TGTGCCAGCAGTCCCCTTGGACATATCCACCTGAACACTGAAGCTTTCTTT.